This T cell receptor beta chain appears in the sequencing data of a study of blood T cell repertoires in COVID-19. As for the study in general: Specimens from acute and convalescent COVID-19 originated in the United States, Italy and Spain. The cDNA or gDNA used as material had been derived from T cells, B-cell-depleted T cells, or PBMCs.

Per the original data handling: By means of reference gene primer amplification, nucleated cell counts were estimated. The repertoire was sequenced with immunoSEQ multiplex PCR; TCRdb's copy has only in-frame clones and lacks some. V and J calls and clone size follow that table, whereas D and trimming were derived from the DNA. The sample carries fewer than 45,000 clones, 75% to 90% recorded once. The V end was cut by 0 bases, the J end by 4 bases, with 10 bases between. Germline V CDR1 and CDR2: SGHRS, YFSETQ. CDR3 length: 15 amino acids. The chain links TRBV5-1 to TRBJ2-2, with D unclear. This clonotype was obtained from a woman aged 40 to 50 with acute or convalescent COVID-19. Sample: peripheral blood. The CDR3 is CASSLAGTGTGELFF. In DNA, the CDR3 is TGCGCCAGCAGCTTGGCGGGTACGGGCACCGGGGAGCTGTTTTTT. Full variable domain (outside the CDR3, taken from reference TRBV5-1 and TRBJ2-2): KAGVTQTPRYLIKTRGQQVTLSCSPISGHRSVSWYQQTPGQGLQFLFEYFSETQRNKGNFPGRFSGRQFSNSRSEMNVSTLELGDSALYLCASSLAGTGTGELFFGEGSRLTVL.